This T cell receptor (beta chain) was documented in a study of shared clonotypes between healthy human individuals. Study-wide results and caveats: Compared with clonotypes that all four donors shared, non-shared clonotypes had lower generation probabilities.

The CDR3 covers 14 residues. The J segment lost 3 bases and the V segment lost 0 bases, leaving 3 bases of the junction unmatched. CDR1 and CDR2 from the germline V gene are SGHNT and YYREEE (reference sequence). A split of CD4+ cells into CD45RA+ naive and CD45RA-negative memory subsets was performed. Details on this clone: Antigen specificity is unknown. This CDR3 is also generated by other DNA sequences in the sample.

Sequencing was performed with immunoSEQ multiplex PCR; in TCRdb, only in-frame clones are kept and a portion is missing. This table has fewer than 3 million clones, 85% to 95% appearing once. The clonotype originates from a man aged 18 to 30 in good health. Some clones in this sample may be carry-over from other donors' samples. What was sequenced was naive CD4+ T cells from PBMCs. Sample subset: CD45RA+ positively selected. V is TRBV5-4 and J is TRBJ2-7, with 7 bases identical to TRBD1. The CDR3 is CASSLEQGSYEQYF. In DNA form, the CDR3 reads TGTGCCAGCAGCTTGGAACAGGGGAGCTACGAGCAGTACTTC.